This T cell receptor beta chain was obtained from a study of T cells in Graves' hyperthyroidism and ophthalmopathy. Broader study findings: Blood held most thyroid clonotypes expanded above 0.001 frequency.

This clonotype was seen at least ten times. Its antigen remains unidentified. Amplification of TCR beta CDR3 regions was performed using RNA transcripts as template. With the HTBI primer set, the TCR CDR3 went through a first round of RT-PCR. TCRdb re-analysed the multiplex PCR reads in MiXCR, keeping a single row per CDR3 protein. The profile shows hundreds of thousands of distinct CDR3 sequences, around 15% of them singletons. This CDR3 has 12 amino acids. CDR1 and CDR2 from the germline V gene are SQVTM and ANQGSEA. The chain is built from TRBV29-1 and TRBJ2-1, with 8 bases matching TRBD2. The clonotype comes from a woman in her forties or fifties with Graves' ophthalmopathy. The sequenced material came from blood. The CDR3 loop is CRTKSGSNEQFF. Here the CDR3 DNA reads TGCCGAACAAAAAGCGGGAGTAATGAGCAGTTCTTC.